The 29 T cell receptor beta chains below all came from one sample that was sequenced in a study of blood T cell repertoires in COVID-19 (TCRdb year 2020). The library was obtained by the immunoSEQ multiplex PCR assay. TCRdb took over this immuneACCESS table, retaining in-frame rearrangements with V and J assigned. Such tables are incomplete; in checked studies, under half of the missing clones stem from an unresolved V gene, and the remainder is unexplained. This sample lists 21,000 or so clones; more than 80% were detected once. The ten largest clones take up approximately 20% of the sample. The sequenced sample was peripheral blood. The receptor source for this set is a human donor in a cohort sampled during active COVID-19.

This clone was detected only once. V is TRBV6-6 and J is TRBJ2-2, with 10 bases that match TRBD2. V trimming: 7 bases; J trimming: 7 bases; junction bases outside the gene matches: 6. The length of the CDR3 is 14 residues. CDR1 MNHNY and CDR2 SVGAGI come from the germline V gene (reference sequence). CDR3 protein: CASKAGGLNGELFF. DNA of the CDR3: TGTGCCAGCAAAGCGGGGGGGCTTAACGGGGAGCTGTTTTTT.

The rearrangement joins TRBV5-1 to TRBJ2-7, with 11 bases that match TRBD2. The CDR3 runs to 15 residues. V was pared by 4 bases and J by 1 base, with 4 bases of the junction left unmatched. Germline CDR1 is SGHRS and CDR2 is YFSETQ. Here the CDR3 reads CASSPRLAGSYEQYF. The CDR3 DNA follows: TGCGCCAGCAGCCCCAGACTAGCGGGGTCCTACGAGCAGTACTTC.

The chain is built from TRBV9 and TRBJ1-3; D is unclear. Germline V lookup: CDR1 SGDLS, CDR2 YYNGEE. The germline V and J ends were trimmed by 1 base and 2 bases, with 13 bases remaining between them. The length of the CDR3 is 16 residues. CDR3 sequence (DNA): TGTGCCAGCAGCGTAAGTCCGGCAGACACTGGAAACACCATATATTTT. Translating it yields CASSVSPADTGNTIYF. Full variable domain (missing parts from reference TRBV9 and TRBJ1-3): DSGVTQTPKHLITATGQRVTLRCSPRSGDLSVYWYQQSLDQGLQFLIQYYNGEERAKGNILERFSAQQFPDLHSELNLSSLELGDSALYFCASSVSPADTGNTIYFGEGSWLTVV.

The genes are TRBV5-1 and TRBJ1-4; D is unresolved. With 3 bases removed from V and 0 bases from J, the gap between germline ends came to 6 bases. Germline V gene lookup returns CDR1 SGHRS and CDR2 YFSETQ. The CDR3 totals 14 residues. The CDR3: CASSSRATNEKLFF. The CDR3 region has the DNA TGCGCCAGCAGCTCCCGGGCAACTAATGAAAAACTGTTTTTT.

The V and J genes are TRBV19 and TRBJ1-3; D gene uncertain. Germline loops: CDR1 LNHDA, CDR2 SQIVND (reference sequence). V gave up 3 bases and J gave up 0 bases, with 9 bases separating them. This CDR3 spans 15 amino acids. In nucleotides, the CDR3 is TGTGCCAGTAGTATTGGGCAGCTCTCTGGAAACACCATATATTTT. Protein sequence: CASSIGQLSGNTIYF. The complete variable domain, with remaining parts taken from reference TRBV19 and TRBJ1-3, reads DGGITQSPKYLFRKEGQNVTLSCEQNLNHDAMYWYRQDPGQGLRLIYYSQIVNDFQKGDIAEGYSVSREKKESFPLTVTSAQKNPTAFYLCASSIGQLSGNTIYFGEGSWLTVV.

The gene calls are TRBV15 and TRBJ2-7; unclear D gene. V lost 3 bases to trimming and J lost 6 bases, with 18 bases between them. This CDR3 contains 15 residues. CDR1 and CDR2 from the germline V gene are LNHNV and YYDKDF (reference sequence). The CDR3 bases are TGTGCCACCAGCAGGGAGACGGCCCGCTCGGGCGAGCAGTACTTC. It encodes CATSRETARSGEQYF.

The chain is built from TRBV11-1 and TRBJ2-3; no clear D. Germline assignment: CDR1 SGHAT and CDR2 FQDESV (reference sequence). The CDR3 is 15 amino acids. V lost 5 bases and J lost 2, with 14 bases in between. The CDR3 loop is CASSPVWADTDTQYF. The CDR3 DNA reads TGTGCCAGCAGCCCCGTATGGGCAGACACAGATACGCAGTATTTT.

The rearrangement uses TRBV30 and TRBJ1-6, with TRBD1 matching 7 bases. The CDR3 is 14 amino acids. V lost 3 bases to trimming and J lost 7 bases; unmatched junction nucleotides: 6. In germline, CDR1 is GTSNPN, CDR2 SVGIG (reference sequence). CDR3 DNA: TGTGCCTGGAGGACAGGGCACGACAATTCACCCCTCCACTTT. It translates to CAWRTGHDNSPLHF.

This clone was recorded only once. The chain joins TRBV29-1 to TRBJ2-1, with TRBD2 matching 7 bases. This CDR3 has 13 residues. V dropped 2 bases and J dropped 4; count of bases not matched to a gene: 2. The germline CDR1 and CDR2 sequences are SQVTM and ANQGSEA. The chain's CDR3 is CSVELGGYNEQFF. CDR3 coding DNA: TGCAGCGTTGAATTGGGGGGGTACAATGAGCAGTTCTTC.

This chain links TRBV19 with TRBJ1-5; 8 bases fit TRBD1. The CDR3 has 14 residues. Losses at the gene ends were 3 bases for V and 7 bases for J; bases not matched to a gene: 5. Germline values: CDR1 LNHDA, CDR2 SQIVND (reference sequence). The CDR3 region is CASSIGQGGQPQHF. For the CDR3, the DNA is TGTGCCAGTAGTATCGGACAGGGCGGCCAGCCCCAGCATTTT.

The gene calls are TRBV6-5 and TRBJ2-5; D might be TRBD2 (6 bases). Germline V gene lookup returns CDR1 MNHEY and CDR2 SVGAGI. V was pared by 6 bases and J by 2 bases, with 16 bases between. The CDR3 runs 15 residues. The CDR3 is CASSPLGGDQETQYF. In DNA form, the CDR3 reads TGTGCCAGCAGCCCGCTCGGGGGAGATCAAGAGACCCAGTACTTC.

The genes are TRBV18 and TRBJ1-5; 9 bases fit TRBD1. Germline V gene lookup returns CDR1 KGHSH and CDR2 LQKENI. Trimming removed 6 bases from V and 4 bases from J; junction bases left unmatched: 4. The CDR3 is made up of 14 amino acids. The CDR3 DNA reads TGTGCCAGCTCCCCGGGACAGGGTAATCAGCCCCAGCATTTT. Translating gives CASSPGQGNQPQHF.

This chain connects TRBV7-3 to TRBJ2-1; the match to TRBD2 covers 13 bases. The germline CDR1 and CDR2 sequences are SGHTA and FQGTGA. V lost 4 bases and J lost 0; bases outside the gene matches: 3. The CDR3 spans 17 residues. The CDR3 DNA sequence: TGTGCCAGCAGCTCGGGACTAGCGGGGAGCTCCTACAATGAGCAGTTCTTC. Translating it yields CASSSGLAGSSYNEQFF.

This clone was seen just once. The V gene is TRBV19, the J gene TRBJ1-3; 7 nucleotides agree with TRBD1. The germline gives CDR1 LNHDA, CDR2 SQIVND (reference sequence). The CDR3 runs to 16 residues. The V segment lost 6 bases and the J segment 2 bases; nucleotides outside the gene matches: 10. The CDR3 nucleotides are TGTGCCAGTAGCCTGATAAACAGGGGAGCTGGAAACACCATATATTTT. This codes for CASSLINRGAGNTIYF. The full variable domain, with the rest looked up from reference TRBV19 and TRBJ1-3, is DGGITQSPKYLFRKEGQNVTLSCEQNLNHDAMYWYRQDPGQGLRLIYYSQIVNDFQKGDIAEGYSVSREKKESFPLTVTSAQKNPTAFYLCASSLINRGAGNTIYFGEGSWLTVV.

The CDR3: CASSLLGRAGYGYTF. The CDR3 DNA is TGCGCCAGCAGTCTTCTCGGCAGGGCAGGATATGGCTACACCTTC. The chain employs TRBV5-1 and TRBJ1-2, with D possibly being TRBD1 (5 bases). Germline V gene sequence: CDR1 SGHRS, CDR2 YFSETQ. CDR3 length: 15 residues. Trimming removed 5 bases at V and 5 bases at J, with 19 bases between.

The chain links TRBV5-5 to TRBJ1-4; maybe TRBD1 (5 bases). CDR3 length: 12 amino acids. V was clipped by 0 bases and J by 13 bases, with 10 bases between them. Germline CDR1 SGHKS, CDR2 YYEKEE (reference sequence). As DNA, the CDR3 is TGTGCCAGCAGCTTGGCATCCGGGGGACTGTTTTTT. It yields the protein CASSLASGGLFF.

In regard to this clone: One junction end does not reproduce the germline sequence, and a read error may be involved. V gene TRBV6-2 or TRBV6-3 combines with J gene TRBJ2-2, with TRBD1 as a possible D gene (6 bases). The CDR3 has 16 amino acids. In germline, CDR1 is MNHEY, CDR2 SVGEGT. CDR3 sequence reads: CASSYIGGAKTGELFF. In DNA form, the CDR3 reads TGTGCCAGCAGTTACATTGGGGGCGCGAAGACCGGGGAGCTGTTTTTT.

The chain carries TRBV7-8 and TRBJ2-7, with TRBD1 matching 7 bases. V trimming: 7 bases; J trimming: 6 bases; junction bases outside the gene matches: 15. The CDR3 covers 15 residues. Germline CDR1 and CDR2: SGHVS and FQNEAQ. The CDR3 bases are TGTGCCAGCAACAGGCTCCGGGACAGTCTTAGCGAGCAGTACTTC. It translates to CASNRLRDSLSEQYF.

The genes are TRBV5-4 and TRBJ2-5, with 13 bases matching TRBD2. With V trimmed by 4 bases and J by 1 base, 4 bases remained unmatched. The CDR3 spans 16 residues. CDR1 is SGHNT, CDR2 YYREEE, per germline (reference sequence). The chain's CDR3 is CASSRGLAGSQETQYF. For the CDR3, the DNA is TGTGCCAGCAGCAGGGGACTAGCGGGGTCCCAAGAGACCCAGTACTTC. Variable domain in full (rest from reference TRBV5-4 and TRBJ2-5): ETGVTQSPTHLIKTRGQQVTLRCSSQSGHNTVSWYQQALGQGPQFIFQYYREEENGRGNFPPRFSGLQFPNYSSELNVNALELDDSALYLCASSRGLAGSQETQYFGPGTRLLVL.

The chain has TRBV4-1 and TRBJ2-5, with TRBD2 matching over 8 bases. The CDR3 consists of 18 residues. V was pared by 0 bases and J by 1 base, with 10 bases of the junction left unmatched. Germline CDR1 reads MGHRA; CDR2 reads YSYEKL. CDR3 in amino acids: CASSQDLLASGLQETQYF. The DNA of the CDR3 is TGCGCCAGCAGCCAAGATTTGTTGGCTAGCGGGCTCCAAGAGACCCAGTACTTC.

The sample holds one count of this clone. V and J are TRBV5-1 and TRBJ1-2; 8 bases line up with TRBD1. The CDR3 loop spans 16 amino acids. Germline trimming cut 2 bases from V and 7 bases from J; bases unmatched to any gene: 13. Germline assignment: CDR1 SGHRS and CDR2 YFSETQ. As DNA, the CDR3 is TGCGCCAGCAGCTTCAATTCCAGGGGGCAACTGGGTGGCTACACCTTC. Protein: CASSFNSRGQLGGYTF.

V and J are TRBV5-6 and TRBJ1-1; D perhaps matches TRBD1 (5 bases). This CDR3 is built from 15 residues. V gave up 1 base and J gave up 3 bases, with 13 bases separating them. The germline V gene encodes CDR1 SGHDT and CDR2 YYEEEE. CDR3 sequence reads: CASSLLGEGHTEAFF. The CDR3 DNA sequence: TGTGCCAGCAGCTTGCTGGGGGAGGGTCACACTGAAGCTTTCTTT. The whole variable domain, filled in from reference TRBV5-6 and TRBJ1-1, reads DAGVTQSPTHLIKTRGQQVTLRCSPKSGHDTVSWYQQALGQGPQFIFQYYEEEERQRGNFPDRFSGHQFPNYSSELNVNALLLGDSALYLCASSLLGEGHTEAFFGQGTRLTVV.

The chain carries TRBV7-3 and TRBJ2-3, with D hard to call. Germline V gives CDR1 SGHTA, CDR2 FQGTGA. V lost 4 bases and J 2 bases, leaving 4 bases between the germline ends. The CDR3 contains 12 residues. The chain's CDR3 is CASSSLTDTQYF. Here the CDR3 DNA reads TGTGCCAGCAGCTCCCTCACAGATACGCAGTATTTT.

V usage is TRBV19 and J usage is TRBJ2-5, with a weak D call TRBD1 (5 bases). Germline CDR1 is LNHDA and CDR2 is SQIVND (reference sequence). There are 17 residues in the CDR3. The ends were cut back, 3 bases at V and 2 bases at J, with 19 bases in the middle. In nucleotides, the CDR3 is TGTGCCAGTAGTATCGGGTTCGCCAGGGCCCAACAAGAGACCCAGTACTTC. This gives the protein CASSIGFARAQQETQYF.

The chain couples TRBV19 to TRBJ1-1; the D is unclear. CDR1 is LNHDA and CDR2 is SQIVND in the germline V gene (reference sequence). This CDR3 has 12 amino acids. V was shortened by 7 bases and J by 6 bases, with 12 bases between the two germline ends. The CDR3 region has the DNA TGTGCCAGTAACGCGCGGGGATCTGAAGCTTTCTTT. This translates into CASNARGSEAFF.

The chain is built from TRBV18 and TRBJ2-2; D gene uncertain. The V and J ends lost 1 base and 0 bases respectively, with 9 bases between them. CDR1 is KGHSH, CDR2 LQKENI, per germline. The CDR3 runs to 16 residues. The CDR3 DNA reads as TGTGCCAGCTCACCACGGGCCGCTACGAACACCGGGGAGCTGTTTTTT. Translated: CASSPRAATNTGELFF.

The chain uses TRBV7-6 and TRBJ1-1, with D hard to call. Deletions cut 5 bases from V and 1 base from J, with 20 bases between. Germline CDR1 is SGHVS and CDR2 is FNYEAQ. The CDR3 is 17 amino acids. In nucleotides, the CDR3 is TGTGCCAGCAGCCCCCCCCGGGAGCCGGGAAGGAACACTGAAGCTTTCTTT. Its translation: CASSPPREPGRNTEAFF.

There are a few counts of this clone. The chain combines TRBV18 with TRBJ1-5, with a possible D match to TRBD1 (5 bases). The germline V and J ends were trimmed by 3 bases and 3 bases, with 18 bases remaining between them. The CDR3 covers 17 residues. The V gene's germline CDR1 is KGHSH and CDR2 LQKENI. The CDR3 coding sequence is TGTGCCAGCTCACCTGATCGGGGAGGAGGGGTCAATCAGCCCCAGCATTTT. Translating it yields CASSPDRGGGVNQPQHF.

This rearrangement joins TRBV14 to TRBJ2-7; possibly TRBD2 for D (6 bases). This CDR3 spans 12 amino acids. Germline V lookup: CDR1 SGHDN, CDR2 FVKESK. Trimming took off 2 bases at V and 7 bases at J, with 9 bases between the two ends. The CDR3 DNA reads TGTGCCAGCAGCCAACCGGGGGAGGAGCAGTACTTC. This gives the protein CASSQPGEEQYF.